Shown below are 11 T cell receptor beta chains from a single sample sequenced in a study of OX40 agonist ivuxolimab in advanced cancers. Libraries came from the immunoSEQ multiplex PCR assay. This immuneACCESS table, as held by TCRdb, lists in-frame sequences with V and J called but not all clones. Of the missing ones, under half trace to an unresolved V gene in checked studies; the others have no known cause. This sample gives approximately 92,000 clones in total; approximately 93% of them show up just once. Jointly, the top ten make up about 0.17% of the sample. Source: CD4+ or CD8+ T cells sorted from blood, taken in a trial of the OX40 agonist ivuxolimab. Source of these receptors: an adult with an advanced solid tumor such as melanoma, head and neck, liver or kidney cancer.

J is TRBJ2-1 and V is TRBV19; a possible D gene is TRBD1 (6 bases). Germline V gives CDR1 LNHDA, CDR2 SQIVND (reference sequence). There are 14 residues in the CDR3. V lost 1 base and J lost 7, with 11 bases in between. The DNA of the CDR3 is TGTGCCAGTAGTATAGGCCCCCAGGGGAATGAGCAGTTCTTC. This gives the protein CASSIGPQGNEQFF.

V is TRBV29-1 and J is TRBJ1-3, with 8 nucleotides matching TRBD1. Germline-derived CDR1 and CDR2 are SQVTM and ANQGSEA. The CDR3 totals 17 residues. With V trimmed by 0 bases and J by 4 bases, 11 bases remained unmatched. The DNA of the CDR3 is TGCAGCGTTGAAGATTCCCCTGGACAGGGTGGAGGAAACACCATATATTTT. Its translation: CSVEDSPGQGGGNTIYF.

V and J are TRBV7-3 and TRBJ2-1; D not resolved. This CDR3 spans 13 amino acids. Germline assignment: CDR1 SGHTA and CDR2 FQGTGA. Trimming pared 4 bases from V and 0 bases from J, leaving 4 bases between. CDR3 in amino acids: CASSSSSYNEQFF. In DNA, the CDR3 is TGTGCCAGCAGCTCGAGCTCCTACAATGAGCAGTTCTTC.

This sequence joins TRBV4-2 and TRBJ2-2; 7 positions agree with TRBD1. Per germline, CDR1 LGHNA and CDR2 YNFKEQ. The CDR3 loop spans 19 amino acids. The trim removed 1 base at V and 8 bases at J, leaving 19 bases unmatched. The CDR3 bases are TGTGCCAGCAGCCAAGCTTCCCAGGGGGTCTCGACGGCGTCTGGGGAGCTGTTTTTT. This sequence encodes CASSQASQGVSTASGELFF.

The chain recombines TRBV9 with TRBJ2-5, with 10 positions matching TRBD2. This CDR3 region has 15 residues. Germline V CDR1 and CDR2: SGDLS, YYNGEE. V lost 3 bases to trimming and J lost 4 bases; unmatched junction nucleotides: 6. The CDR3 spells CASSESGGAGETQYF. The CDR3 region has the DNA TGTGCCAGCAGCGAAAGCGGGGGGGCCGGAGAGACCCAGTACTTC.

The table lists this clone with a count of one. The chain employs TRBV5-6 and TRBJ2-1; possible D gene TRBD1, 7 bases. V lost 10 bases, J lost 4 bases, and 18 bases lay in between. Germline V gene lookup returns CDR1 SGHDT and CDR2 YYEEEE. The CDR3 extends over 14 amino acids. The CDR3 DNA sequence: TGTGCCGCAGGGGGGCTCGGAAGATACAATGAGCAGTTCTTC. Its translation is CAAGGLGRYNEQFF.

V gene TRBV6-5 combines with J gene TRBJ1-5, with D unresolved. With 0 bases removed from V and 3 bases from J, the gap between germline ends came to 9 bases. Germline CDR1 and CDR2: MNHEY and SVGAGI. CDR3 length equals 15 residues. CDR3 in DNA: TGTGCCAGCAGTTACTCGAACAGCTACAATCAGCCCCAGCATTTT. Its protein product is CASSYSNSYNQPQHF.

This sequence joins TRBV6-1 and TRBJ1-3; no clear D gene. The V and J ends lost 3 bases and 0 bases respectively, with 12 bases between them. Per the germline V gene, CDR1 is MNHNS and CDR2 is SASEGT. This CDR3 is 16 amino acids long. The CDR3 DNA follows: TGTGCCAGCAGTGAGCGACGGGGAAGCTCTGGAAACACCATATATTTT. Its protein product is CASSERRGSSGNTIYF.

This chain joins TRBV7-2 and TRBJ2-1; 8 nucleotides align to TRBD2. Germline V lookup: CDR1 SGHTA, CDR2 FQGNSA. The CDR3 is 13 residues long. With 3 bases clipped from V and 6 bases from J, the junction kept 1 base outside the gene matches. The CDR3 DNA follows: TGTGCCAGCAGCTTGGGACTAGGCAATGAGCAGTTCTTC. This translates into CASSLGLGNEQFF.

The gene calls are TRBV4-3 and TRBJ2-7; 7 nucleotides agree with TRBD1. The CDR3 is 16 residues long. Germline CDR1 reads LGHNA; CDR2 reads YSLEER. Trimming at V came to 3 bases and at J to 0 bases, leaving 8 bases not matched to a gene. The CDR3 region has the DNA TGCGCCAGCAGCCAGAGTAGACAGGGCCCCTCCTACGAGCAGTACTTC. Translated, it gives CASSQSRQGPSYEQYF.

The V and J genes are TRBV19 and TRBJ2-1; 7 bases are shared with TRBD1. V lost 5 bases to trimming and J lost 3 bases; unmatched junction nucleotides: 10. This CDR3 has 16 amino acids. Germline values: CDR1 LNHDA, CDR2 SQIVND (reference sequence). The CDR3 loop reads CASSGGRTGNYNEQFF. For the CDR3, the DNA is TGTGCCAGTAGTGGCGGAAGGACAGGCAACTACAATGAGCAGTTCTTC.